The 31 T cell receptor beta chains listed next were all sequenced from one sample in a study of shared clonotypes between healthy human individuals. Sequenced by immunoSEQ multiplex PCR; TCRdb stores in-frame clones only, minus some. Of about 1.9 million clones listed, about 94% are singletons. Naivety among CD8 cells was defined by CD45RO negativity and positive CCR7 selection, thereby excluding terminally differentiated effector memory CD45RA+ cells. Sample: naive CD8+ T cells from PBMCs. Every receptor here comes from a man younger than 30 in good health. Some clones in this sample may be carry-over from other donors' samples.

The chain has TRBV7-2 and TRBJ2-7; D is unclear. CDR3 length: 13 residues. V lost 2 bases, J lost 1 base, and 6 bases lay in between. CDR1 SGHTA and CDR2 FQGNSA come from the germline V gene. CDR3 region: CASSLMQSYEQYF. The CDR3, as DNA: TGTGCCAGCAGCTTAATGCAGTCCTACGAGCAGTACTTC.

V is TRBV9 and J is TRBJ2-2; 7 nucleotides line up with TRBD1. Germline-derived CDR1 and CDR2 are SGDLS and YYNGEE. V trimming: 3 bases; J trimming: 2 bases; junction bases outside the gene matches: 7. The CDR3 has 16 residues. CDR3 in amino acids: CASSARQGRNTGELFF. CDR3 nucleotides: TGTGCCAGCAGCGCGAGACAGGGCAGAAACACCGGGGAGCTGTTTTTT.

V gene TRBV27 combines with J gene TRBJ2-1, with 10 nucleotides matching TRBD1. The length of the CDR3 is 16 residues. V lost 5 bases, J lost 5 bases, and 9 bases stayed unmatched. Germline-derived CDR1 and CDR2 are MNHEY and SMNVEV (reference sequence). This CDR3 is CASSKYRQGAHNEQFF. The DNA of the CDR3 is TGTGCCAGCAGTAAGTACAGACAGGGGGCCCACAATGAGCAGTTCTTC.

V usage is TRBV11-2 and J usage is TRBJ1-2, with D perhaps TRBD1 (6 bases). Trimming removed 3 bases from V and 4 bases from J, with 15 bases in between. Germline V gene data show CDR1 as SGHAT and CDR2 as FQNNGV. The CDR3 has 15 residues. The CDR3 sequence: CASSLGAEGSYGYTF. The CDR3 DNA sequence: TGTGCCAGCAGCTTGGGGGCGGAGGGGTCCTATGGCTACACCTTC.

The V call is TRBV7-9, the J call TRBJ2-2; no firm D call. The germline V and J ends were trimmed by 2 bases and 6 bases, with 4 bases remaining between them. The V gene's germline CDR1 is SEHNR and CDR2 FQNEAQ (reference sequence). This CDR3 is 12 amino acids long. In nucleotides, the CDR3 is TGTGCCAGCAGCTTAATGGCCGGGGAGCTGTTTTTT. Translation: CASSLMAGELFF.

The chain employs TRBV11-2 and TRBJ2-7; 11 bases map to TRBD2. Germline V gene lookup returns CDR1 SGHAT and CDR2 FQNNGV. J lost 5 bases, V lost 3 bases, and 3 bases had no gene match. The CDR3 loop spans 14 amino acids. The CDR3 here is CASSFLAGGDEQYF. As DNA, the CDR3 is TGTGCCAGCAGCTTTCTAGCGGGAGGTGACGAGCAGTACTTC.

This chain links TRBV4-1 with TRBJ2-7, with 9 nucleotides matching TRBD1. The CDR3 has 15 amino acids. J gave up 1 base and V 1 base, and 2 bases lay outside the gene matches. CDR1 and CDR2 (germline): MGHRA, YSYEKL. The CDR3 region has the DNA TGCGCCAGCAGCCAAGGACAGGGGGTGTCCTACGAGCAGTACTTC. Its protein product is CASSQGQGVSYEQYF.

The J gene is TRBJ1-4, the V gene TRBV19; maybe TRBD1 (5 bases). V lost 3 bases, J lost 6 bases, and 8 bases lay in between. The CDR3 runs 13 residues. CDR1 is LNHDA, CDR2 SQIVND, per germline (reference sequence). CDR3 residues: CASSMLQDEKLFF. CDR3 sequence (DNA): TGTGCCAGTAGTATGTTACAGGATGAAAAACTGTTTTTT.

The J gene is TRBJ1-2, the V gene TRBV6-5; tentatively, D is TRBD1 (5 bases). Looked up from germline, CDR1 is MNHEY and CDR2 is SVGAGI. CDR3 length: 13 amino acids. V lost 8 bases and J lost 8, with 18 bases in between. CDR3: CASRIAGQGGYTF. As DNA, the CDR3 is TGTGCCAGCCGCATAGCGGGGCAGGGAGGCTACACCTTC.

The J gene is TRBJ2-7, the V gene TRBV7-9; D is undetermined. CDR3 length: 14 residues. CDR1 is SEHNR, CDR2 FQNEAQ, per germline (reference sequence). Trimming shortened V by 6 bases and J by 7 bases, and 19 bases separated the two germline ends. CDR3 nucleotide sequence: TGTGCCAGCAGTCACAGTGGACCCTTCGGGGAGCAGTACTTC. The encoded protein is CASSHSGPFGEQYF.

The V and J genes are TRBV7-9 and TRBJ2-1, with TRBD2 matching over 9 bases. Germline-derived CDR1 and CDR2 are SEHNR and FQNEAQ (reference sequence). Trimming removed 0 bases from V and 5 bases from J; junction bases left unmatched: 5. The CDR3 extends over 16 amino acids. CDR3 DNA: TGTGCCAGCAGCTTAGCGGGGCTAGCGGGGAACAATGAGCAGTTCTTC. Its translation: CASSLAGLAGNNEQFF.

This chain connects TRBV29-1 to TRBJ2-1; unclear D gene. This CDR3 comprises 12 residues. Looked up from germline, CDR1 is SQVTM and CDR2 is ANQGSEA. Trimming took off 6 bases at V and 6 bases at J, with 12 bases between the two ends. CDR3: CSVIVPPNEQFF. The CDR3 region has the DNA TGCAGCGTAATTGTCCCCCCCAATGAGCAGTTCTTC.

This clone showed up just once. The V call is TRBV7-6, the J call TRBJ2-7; weak D call: TRBD1 (6 bases). The V gene's germline CDR1 is SGHVS and CDR2 FNYEAQ. V shed 5 bases and J shed 3 bases, with 17 bases lying between them. This CDR3 has 15 residues. The CDR3 DNA sequence: TGTGCCAGCAGCCCACCCCGGACAGAAGGCTACGAGCAGTACTTC. Amino acid sequence: CASSPPRTEGYEQYF.

The chain couples TRBV7-2 to TRBJ1-3, with D hard to call. This CDR3 is 17 amino acids long. Germline lookup yields CDR1 SGHTA and CDR2 FQGNSA. The germline V and J ends were trimmed by 5 bases and 2 bases, with 19 bases remaining between them. The CDR3 spells CASSPSIRTVAGNTIYF. The CDR3 DNA is TGTGCCAGCAGCCCAAGTATAAGGACGGTGGCTGGAAACACCATATATTTT.

The V and J genes are TRBV10-2 and TRBJ1-2; tentatively, D is TRBD1 (5 bases). CDR3 length: 16 residues. V was trimmed by 3 bases and J by 4 bases, leaving 18 bases between them. The germline V gene has CDR1 WSHSY and CDR2 SAAADI. In DNA, the CDR3 is TGCGCCAGCAGTGATCTCGACAGCTCTCTTCCCTATGGCTACACCTTC. Translated: CASSDLDSSLPYGYTF.

This chain connects TRBV4-1 to TRBJ2-3; D not resolved. In germline, CDR1 is MGHRA, CDR2 YSYEKL. V lost 4 bases and J lost 6, with 20 bases in between. The CDR3 runs to 16 residues. The CDR3 loop reads CASSLQDVRISDTQYF. CDR3 DNA: TGCGCCAGCAGCCTCCAGGACGTCAGGATATCGGATACGCAGTATTTT.

The CDR3 reads CASSVNGHSEYEQYF. Written as DNA, the CDR3 is TGTGCCAGCAGCGTAAACGGTCATTCGGAGTACGAGCAGTACTTC. V gene TRBV9 combines with J gene TRBJ2-7; no definite D call. The germline V and J ends were trimmed by 1 base and 4 bases, with 15 bases remaining between them. This CDR3 has 15 residues. In germline, CDR1 is SGDLS, CDR2 YYNGEE.

Only a few counts were recorded for this clone. This rearrangement joins TRBV4-1 to TRBJ2-7; the match to TRBD2 covers 8 bases. Trimming at V came to 5 bases and at J to 5 bases, leaving 11 bases not matched to a gene. The CDR3 has 15 amino acids. From germline, CDR1 is MGHRA and CDR2 YSYEKL. The CDR3 reads CASSGSSGRRNEQYF. The CDR3 bases are TGCGCCAGCAGCGGAAGCAGCGGGAGAAGGAACGAGCAGTACTTC.

The J gene is TRBJ2-5, the V gene TRBV19; D is ambiguous. The germline gives CDR1 LNHDA, CDR2 SQIVND (reference sequence). The V and J ends lost 5 bases and 0 bases respectively, with 13 bases between them. This CDR3 spans 15 amino acids. CDR3 sequence (DNA): TGTGCCAGTAGTTACACGAACAGAGACCAAGAGACCCAGTACTTC. It yields the protein CASSYTNRDQETQYF.

The chain carries TRBV10-3 and TRBJ1-2; D ambiguous. Trimming removed 3 bases at V and 4 bases at J, with 15 bases between. This CDR3 has 15 amino acids. Germline values: CDR1 ENHRY, CDR2 SYGVKD. CDR3 loop: CAISDWVPESYGYTF. DNA for the CDR3: TGTGCCATCAGTGATTGGGTGCCCGAGAGCTATGGCTACACCTTC.

This clone was found once. The chain recombines TRBV9 with TRBJ2-5; possible D gene TRBD1, 5 bases. From germline, CDR1 is SGDLS and CDR2 YYNGEE. V was trimmed by 3 bases and J by 4 bases, leaving 34 bases between them. The CDR3 contains 21 residues. The CDR3 loop is CASSGQSPRGTLAYTRETQYF. DNA for the CDR3: TGTGCCAGCAGCGGACAGTCGCCCCGAGGAACCCTTGCCTACACAAGAGAGACCCAGTACTTC.

The sample holds one count of this clone. The chain is built from TRBV5-1 and TRBJ2-7; D unclear. With 7 bases removed from V and 2 bases from J, the gap between germline ends came to 13 bases. CDR3 length: 13 amino acids. CDR1 is SGHRS, CDR2 YFSETQ, per germline. In nucleotides, the CDR3 is TGCGCCAGCCGCGCCGCTCTTACCTACGAGCAGTACTTC. Protein sequence: CASRAALTYEQYF.

In this sample, this clone turned up once. The CDR3 DNA reads TGTGCCTGGACCTTAGGGGGGTGGACCGGGGAGCTGTTTTTT. This sequence encodes CAWTLGGWTGELFF. V gene TRBV30 combines with J gene TRBJ2-2; D is possibly TRBD1 or TRBD2 (6 bases each). The CDR3 spans 14 residues. Trimming left V 4 bases short and J 5 bases short, with 14 bases between. Germline V gene lookup returns CDR1 GTSNPN and CDR2 SVGIG (reference sequence).

V is TRBV5-1 and J is TRBJ2-7, with D unresolved. The V end lost 1 base, the J end lost 4 bases, and 12 bases lay between the germline ends. Germline CDR1 and CDR2: SGHRS and YFSETQ. The CDR3 is 14 amino acids. The DNA of the CDR3 is TGCGCCAGCAGCTTGAAAGACTTCGCGTACGAGCAGTACTTC. Amino acid sequence: CASSLKDFAYEQYF.

V is TRBV6-5 and J is TRBJ2-1; D uncertain. Trimming stripped 2 bases from V and 8 bases from J, with 16 bases between. The germline V gene has CDR1 MNHEY and CDR2 SVGAGI. The CDR3 loop spans 15 amino acids. CDR3 coding DNA: TGTGCCAGCAGTTACGAGTCGTCCAATCTTTATGAGCAGTTCTTC. As protein: CASSYESSNLYEQFF.

This chain connects TRBV27 to TRBJ2-7; tentative D call: TRBD1 (6 bases). Germline assignment: CDR1 MNHEY and CDR2 SMNVEV (reference sequence). The ends were cut back, 5 bases at V and 1 base at J, with 15 bases in the middle. The CDR3 extends over 15 amino acids. The CDR3 DNA is TGTGCCAGCAGTCCACGGGACACCCGATCCTACGAGCAGTACTTC. It encodes CASSPRDTRSYEQYF.

This clone occurred once. V is TRBV5-8 and J is TRBJ1-2; no clear D. Germline CDR1 and CDR2: SGHTS and YDEGEE. CDR3 length: 15 amino acids. Deletions cut 2 bases from V and 0 bases from J, with 11 bases between. CDR3 DNA: TGTGCCAGCAGCTTAGGAGACCGGGCTAACTATGGCTACACCTTC. It translates to CASSLGDRANYGYTF.

This sequence joins TRBV14 and TRBJ1-1; 7 bases are a match to TRBD1. The length of the CDR3 is 13 residues. Germline values: CDR1 SGHDN, CDR2 FVKESK. J gave up 8 bases and V 4 bases, and 7 bases lay outside the gene matches. The CDR3 nucleotides read TGTGCCAGCAGCCTTGGATTAGGGGGCGAAGCTTTCTTT. Amino acid sequence: CASSLGLGGEAFF.

The chain recombines TRBV7-6 with TRBJ1-2; unclear D gene. V lost 1 base and J 1 base, leaving 13 bases between the germline ends. The CDR3 loop spans 16 amino acids. CDR1 and CDR2 from the germline V gene are SGHVS and FNYEAQ. The CDR3: CASSLVDTENNYGYTF. The CDR3 DNA sequence: TGTGCCAGCAGCTTAGTAGACACAGAAAATAACTATGGCTACACCTTC.

The chain recombines TRBV7-2 with TRBJ1-5; 9 nucleotides match TRBD1. This CDR3 comprises 15 residues. J gave up 9 bases and V 0 bases, and 6 bases lay outside the gene matches. Germline CDR1 reads SGHTA; CDR2 reads FQGNSA. The CDR3 is CASSLAGQGPRPQHF. CDR3 DNA: TGTGCCAGCAGCTTAGCGGGACAGGGTCCAAGGCCCCAGCATTTT.

The chain joins TRBV11-1 to TRBJ2-5, with TRBD2 identical over 11 bases. Trimming at V came to 6 bases and at J to 1 base, leaving 4 bases not matched to a gene. This CDR3 comprises 15 residues. CDR1 SGHAT and CDR2 FQDESV come from the germline V gene (reference sequence). CDR3 residues: CASSLLAGVQETQYF. The DNA of the CDR3 is TGTGCCAGCAGTTTACTAGCGGGAGTCCAAGAGACCCAGTACTTC.